Listed here is a single T cell receptor (beta chain). The source of the sample is a study of blood T cell repertoires in COVID-19. As for the study in general: Sites across the United States, Italy and Spain contributed samples from acute and convalescent COVID-19.

V shed 5 bases and J shed 7 bases, with 24 bases lying between them. Germline CDR1 MDHEN, CDR2 SYDVKM. The CDR3 consists of 16 residues. TCRdb's copy holds only in-frame clones and misses some; the assay was immunoSEQ multiplex PCR. The sample records about 260,000 clones, around 90% being singletons. This TCR was recovered from a young adult with COVID-19, enrolled during active disease. The rearrangement links TRBV28 to TRBJ2-7, with a weak D call TRBD1 (8 bases). The specimen sequenced was peripheral blood. The CDR3 region is CASSLVHRGGLEEQYF. The CDR3 DNA sequence: TGTGCCAGCAGTCTCGTTCACAGGGGGGGTCTGGAGGAGCAGTACTTC.